A single sample gave rise to the 25 T cell receptor beta chains below, sequenced in a study of shared clonotypes between healthy human individuals (dated by TCRdb to the early 2020s). The library was generated by the immunoSEQ multiplex PCR assay. TCRdb provides this immuneACCESS table in a form limited to in-frame rearrangements. Some clones are lacking; in checked studies, under half of them reflect an unresolved V gene, and why the rest are absent is not known. Across this sample there are about 490,000 clones, with about 84% seen only once. The ten biggest clones cover approximately 12% of the sample. Sequencing used PBMCs. The receptors come from a woman in her 40s in good health. Some clones in this sample may be carry-over from other donors' samples.

The chain links TRBV11-2 to TRBJ2-3; the match to TRBD2 covers 8 bases. CDR3 length: 12 residues. Unmatched junction bases numbered 3, after V lost 5 bases and J lost 8 bases. From germline, CDR1 is SGHAT and CDR2 FQNNGV. The CDR3 coding sequence is TGTGCCAGCAGCATACTAGCGGTTACGCAGTATTTT. Its translation is CASSILAVTQYF.

The chain has TRBV9 and TRBJ2-5; D remains ambiguous. The CDR3 is 14 amino acids. CDR1 and CDR2 from the germline V gene are SGDLS and YYNGEE. V gave up 0 bases and J gave up 1 base, with 7 bases separating them. The CDR3 nucleotides read TGTGCCAGCAGCGTAGATAGGGTCCAAGAGACCCAGTACTTC. It translates to CASSVDRVQETQYF.

The V gene is TRBV5-1, the J gene TRBJ2-7; 9 nucleotides line up with TRBD1. The CDR3 has 15 amino acids. V dropped 0 bases and J dropped 2; count of bases not matched to a gene: 3. CDR1 is SGHRS and CDR2 is YFSETQ in the germline V gene. CDR3 in DNA: TGCGCCAGCAGCTTGGGCCGGGACAGGGCCTACGAGCAGTACTTC. Translated, it gives CASSLGRDRAYEQYF.

This sequence joins TRBV7-6 and TRBJ2-6; D is undetermined. The germline V gene encodes CDR1 SGHVS and CDR2 FNYEAQ. The CDR3 covers 16 residues. V was trimmed by 5 bases and J by 0 bases, leaving 11 bases between them. The CDR3: CASSHAYSSGANVLTF. The CDR3 bases are TGTGCCAGCAGCCATGCTTATAGCTCTGGGGCCAACGTCCTGACTTTC.

This clone was seen a single time. CDR3 in amino acids: CASSYSRQGGTEAFF. CDR3 nucleotide sequence: TGTGCCAGCAGTTACTCGCGACAGGGGGGGACTGAAGCTTTCTTT. The V call is TRBV6-5, the J call TRBJ1-1; 9 nucleotides line up with TRBD1. CDR1 is MNHEY and CDR2 is SVGAGI in the germline V gene. This CDR3 region has 15 residues. The trim removed 0 bases at V and 5 bases at J, leaving 4 bases unmatched.

In this sample, this clone turned up a few times. The rearrangement joins TRBV28 to TRBJ2-3; 9 bases are shared with TRBD2. Trimming removed 5 bases from V and 0 bases from J; junction bases left unmatched: 6. In germline, CDR1 is MDHEN, CDR2 SYDVKM. The CDR3 contains 16 residues. The CDR3 region is CASSKAGGPSTDTQYF. The CDR3 nucleotides read TGTGCCAGCAGTAAAGCGGGAGGACCAAGCACAGATACGCAGTATTTT.

To note about this clone: A much larger clone differs from this one at a single base, so this may be a read error. Different DNA sequences within this sample yield the same CDR3. The chain uses TRBV7-9 and TRBJ2-7, with TRBD2 matching over 12 bases. The CDR3 totals 19 residues. Germline lookup yields CDR1 SEHNR and CDR2 FQNEAQ (reference sequence). Unmatched junction bases numbered 14, after V lost 3 bases and J lost 2 bases. CDR3 sequence: CASSLGTSGYKTYPYEQYF. The CDR3 DNA reads as TGTGCCAGCAGCTTGGGGACTAGCGGGTACAAGACTTACCCCTACGAGCAGTACTTC.

The genes are TRBV27 and TRBJ2-7; a weak D match, TRBD1 (7 bases). Trimming pared 6 bases from V and 1 base from J, leaving 16 bases between. CDR3 size: 15 residues. Germline V gene data show CDR1 as MNHEY and CDR2 as SMNVEV (reference sequence). CDR3 protein: CASRRAAGGSYEQYF. The CDR3 region has the DNA TGTGCCAGCAGGAGGGCCGCAGGGGGGTCCTACGAGCAGTACTTC.

The chain is built from TRBV30 and TRBJ2-5; TRBD2 agrees at 9 bases. From germline, CDR1 is GTSNPN and CDR2 SVGIG (reference sequence). The CDR3 sequence is 14 residues long. V shed 6 bases, J shed 4 bases, and the junction held 9 bases outside the gene matches. CDR3: CACTTIAGVETQYF. Here the CDR3 DNA reads TGTGCCTGCACAACTATAGCGGGGGTAGAGACCCAGTACTTC.

J is TRBJ1-1 and V is TRBV5-8; a weak D match, TRBD1 (5 bases). This CDR3 spans 13 amino acids. V lost 4 bases and J lost 4, with 11 bases in between. The germline gives CDR1 SGHTS, CDR2 YDEGEE. CDR3 loop: CASSPYGGTEAFF. CDR3 bases: TGTGCCAGCAGCCCATACGGGGGCACTGAAGCTTTCTTT.

Points on this clone: It is likely a read error: a sequence one base away is far more abundant. This sample includes further DNA sequences coding for the same CDR3. The chain recombines TRBV5-4 with TRBJ1-1; a weak D match, TRBD1 (5 bases). CDR3 length equals 16 residues. CDR1 is SGHNT, CDR2 YYREEE, per germline (reference sequence). The CDR3: CASSLAPGEKGTEAFF. The CDR3 DNA reads TGTGCTAGCAGCTTGGCCCCGGGGGAGAAGGGCACTGAAGCTTTCTTT. The full variable domain, in which reference TRBV5-4 and TRBJ1-1 provide the parts outside the CDR3, is ETGVTQSPTHLIKTRGQQVTLRCSSQSGHNTVSWYQQALGQGPQFIFQYYREEENGRGNFPPRFSGLQFPNYSSELNVNALELDDSALYLCASSLAPGEKGTEAFFGQGTRLTVV.

The V gene is TRBV7-8, the J gene TRBJ1-5, with TRBD1 identical over 9 bases. CDR1 SGHVS and CDR2 FQNEAQ come from the germline V gene. The CDR3 contains 16 residues. V lost 5 bases and J lost 6; bases outside the gene matches: 11. The chain's CDR3 is CASSQGYTGGIQPQHF. CDR3 sequence (DNA): TGTGCCAGCAGCCAAGGATATACAGGGGGCATTCAGCCCCAGCATTTT.

On this clone: The likely explanation is a read error, given a far larger clone one base away. Other DNA sequences in this specimen translate into the identical CDR3. This chain joins TRBV7-2 and TRBJ2-5, with D possibly being TRBD1 or TRBD2 (6 bases each). This CDR3 region has 14 residues. CDR1 and CDR2 (germline): SGHTA, FQGNSA. The CDR3 loop is CASSLAEGVETQYF. The CDR3 DNA follows: TGTGCTAGCAGCTTAGCGGAGGGGGTGGAGACCCAGTACTTC.

The chain is built from TRBV6-1 and TRBJ1-1, with 8 nucleotides matching TRBD1. The CDR3 covers 15 residues. CDR1 is MNHNS, CDR2 SASEGT, per germline. After removal of 6 bases from V and 4 bases from J, the junction contained 10 bases not matched to a gene. CDR3 nucleotide sequence: TGTGCCAGCAGCCACCCGGACAGGGAGGTCACTGAAGCTTTCTTT. It specifies CASSHPDREVTEAFF.

The chain links TRBV2 to TRBJ1-5; unclear D gene. Germline CDR1 and CDR2: SNHLY and FYNNEI. The ends were cut back, 5 bases at V and 0 bases at J, with 11 bases in the middle. The CDR3 extends over 15 amino acids. The CDR3 loop reads CASSPDRHSNQPQHF. CDR3 DNA: TGTGCCAGCAGTCCGGACCGACATAGCAATCAGCCCCAGCATTTT.

The V gene is TRBV7-9, the J gene TRBJ2-3; D is possibly TRBD1 (5 bases). Germline CDR1 SEHNR, CDR2 FQNEAQ (reference sequence). The CDR3 has 15 amino acids. Trimming left V 2 bases short and J 4 bases short, with 13 bases between. The CDR3 region is CASSLQGLLSDTQYF. CDR3 in DNA: TGTGCCAGCAGCTTACAGGGTTTGTTGTCAGATACGCAGTATTTT.

This sequence joins TRBV25-1 and TRBJ2-7; 12 bases map to TRBD2. The germline V gene encodes CDR1 MGHDK and CDR2 SYGVNS. The CDR3 spans 16 residues. After removal of 8 bases from V and 3 bases from J, the junction contained 11 bases not matched to a gene. CDR3: CASQTTLAGGNYEQYF. The DNA for the CDR3 is TGTGCCAGCCAGACCACCCTAGCGGGAGGGAACTACGAGCAGTACTTC.

The J gene is TRBJ2-5, the V gene TRBV9; maybe TRBD2 (5 bases). V dropped 0 bases and J dropped 3 bases, with 9 bases sitting between them. CDR1 is SGDLS and CDR2 is YYNGEE in the germline V gene. The CDR3 covers 14 residues. CDR3 in DNA: TGTGCCAGCAGCGTAGACCCCGGGGAAGAGACCCAGTACTTC. Translating it yields CASSVDPGEETQYF.

With respect to this clone: Only one base separates this from a far larger clonotype, so it likely reflects a read error. The V gene is TRBV6-6, the J gene TRBJ2-7, with D perhaps assigned TRBD1 or TRBD2 (5 bases each). CDR3 length: 15 amino acids. The V gene's germline CDR1 is MNHNY and CDR2 SVGAGI (reference sequence). DNA of the CDR3: TGTACCAGCACCGAATACGGGGACGGCTCCTACGAGCAGTACTTC. Translation gives CTSTEYGDGSYEQYF.

This rearrangement joins TRBV11-2 to TRBJ1-1, with 7 bases that match TRBD1. Germline values: CDR1 SGHAT, CDR2 FQNNGV. The CDR3 covers 15 residues. Unmatched junction bases numbered 8, after V lost 7 bases and J lost 0 bases. The CDR3 DNA reads as TGTGCCAGCACAGCCTTGACAGGGTTGAACACTGAAGCTTTCTTT. This sequence encodes CASTALTGLNTEAFF.

V and J are TRBV7-2 and TRBJ2-4, with 7 bases that match TRBD2. The CDR3 runs to 16 residues. J was trimmed by 0 bases and V by 4 bases; bases with no gene match: 6. CDR1 is SGHTA and CDR2 is FQGNSA in the germline V gene. The CDR3 nucleotides are TGTGCCAGCAGCTCCCAAGCGGGACTAGCCAAAAACATTCAGTACTTC. Residues: CASSSQAGLAKNIQYF. Full variable domain (missing parts from reference TRBV7-2 and TRBJ2-4): GAGVSQSPSNKVTEKGKDVELRCDPISGHTALYWYRQSLGQGLEFLIYFQGNSAPDKSGLPSDRFSAERTGGSVSTLTIQRTQQEDSAVYLCASSSQAGLAKNIQYFGAGTRLSVL.

The V and J genes are TRBV10-3 and TRBJ2-2; D unclear. V dropped 4 bases and J dropped 6 bases, with 3 bases sitting between them. Germline CDR1 ENHRY, CDR2 SYGVKD. The length of the CDR3 is 11 residues. CDR3 sequence (DNA): TGTGCCATCAGTGCCCCCGGGGAGCTGTTTTTT. It codes for CAISAPGELFF.

This clone came up a few times. This chain uses TRBV15 with TRBJ2-2; 7 bases map to TRBD2. The CDR3 sequence is 16 residues long. V trimming: 0 bases; J trimming: 4 bases; junction bases outside the gene matches: 5. Germline values: CDR1 LNHNV, CDR2 YYDKDF (reference sequence). The CDR3 loop reads CATSRDLAVPTGELFF. The DNA of the CDR3 is TGTGCCACCAGCAGAGATCTAGCGGTCCCCACCGGGGAGCTGTTTTTT.

The chain is built from TRBV28 and TRBJ2-2, with 8 bases that match TRBD1. CDR1 MDHEN and CDR2 SYDVKM come from the germline V gene. J gave up 6 bases and V 4 bases, and 10 bases lay outside the gene matches. The length of the CDR3 is 16 residues. The CDR3, as DNA: TGTGCCAGCAGTTCAAGCGGTCAGGGGGCGGCCGGGGAGCTGTTTTTT. Translating gives CASSSSGQGAAGELFF.

The CDR3: CASSLAHRSPSGELFF. CDR3 bases: TGTGCCAGCAGCTTAGCGCATCGTTCCCCATCCGGGGAGCTGTTTTTT. This rearrangement joins TRBV7-8 to TRBJ2-2; D not resolved. The germline V and J ends were trimmed by 0 bases and 6 bases, with 14 bases remaining between them. The CDR3 runs to 16 residues. Germline loops: CDR1 SGHVS, CDR2 FQNEAQ.